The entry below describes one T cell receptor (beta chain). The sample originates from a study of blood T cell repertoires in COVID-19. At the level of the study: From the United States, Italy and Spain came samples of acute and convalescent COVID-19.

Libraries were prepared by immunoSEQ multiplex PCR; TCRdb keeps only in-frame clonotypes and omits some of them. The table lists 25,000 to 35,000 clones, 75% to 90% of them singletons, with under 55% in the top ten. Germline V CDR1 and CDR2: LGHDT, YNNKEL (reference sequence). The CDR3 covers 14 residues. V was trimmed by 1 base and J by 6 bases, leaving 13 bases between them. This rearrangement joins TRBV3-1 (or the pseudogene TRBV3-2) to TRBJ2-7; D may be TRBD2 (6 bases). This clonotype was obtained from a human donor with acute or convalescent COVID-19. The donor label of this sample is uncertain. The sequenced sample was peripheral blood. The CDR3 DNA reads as TGTGCCAGCAGCCAAGCGGCGTGGCGGGGCGAGCAGTACTTC. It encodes CASSQAAWRGEQYF.